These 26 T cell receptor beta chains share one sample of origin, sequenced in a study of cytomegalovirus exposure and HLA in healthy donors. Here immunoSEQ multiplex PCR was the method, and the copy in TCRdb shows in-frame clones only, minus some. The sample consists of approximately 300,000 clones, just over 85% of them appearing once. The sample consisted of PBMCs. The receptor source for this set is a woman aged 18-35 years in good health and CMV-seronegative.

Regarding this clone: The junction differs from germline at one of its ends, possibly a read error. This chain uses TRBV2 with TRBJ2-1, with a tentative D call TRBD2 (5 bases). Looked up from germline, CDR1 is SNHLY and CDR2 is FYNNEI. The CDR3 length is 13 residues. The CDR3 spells CASNRGSFNEQFF. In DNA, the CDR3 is TGTGCCAGCAATCGCGGGTCCTTCAATGAGCAGTTCTTC.

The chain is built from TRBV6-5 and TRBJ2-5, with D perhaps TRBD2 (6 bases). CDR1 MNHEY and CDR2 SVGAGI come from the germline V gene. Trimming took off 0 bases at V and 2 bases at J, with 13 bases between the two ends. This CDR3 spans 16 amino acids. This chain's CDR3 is CASSYSRGTSQETQYF. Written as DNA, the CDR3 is TGTGCCAGCAGTTACTCGAGAGGGACTTCACAAGAGACCCAGTACTTC.

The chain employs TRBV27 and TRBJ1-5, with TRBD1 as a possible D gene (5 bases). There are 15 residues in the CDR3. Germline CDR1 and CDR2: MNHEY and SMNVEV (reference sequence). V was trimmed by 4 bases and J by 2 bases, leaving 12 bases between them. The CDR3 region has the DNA TGTGCCAGCAGTTCCTCAGGGTGGGGCAATCAGCCCCAGCATTTT. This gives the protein CASSSSGWGNQPQHF.

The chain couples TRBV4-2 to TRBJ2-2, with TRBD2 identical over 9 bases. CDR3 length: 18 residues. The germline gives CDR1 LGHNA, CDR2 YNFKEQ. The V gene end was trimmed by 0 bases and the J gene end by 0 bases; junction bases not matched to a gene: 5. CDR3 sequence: CASSQESASGANTGELFF. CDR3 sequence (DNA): TGTGCCAGCAGCCAAGAGAGTGCTAGCGGGGCGAACACCGGGGAGCTGTTTTTT.

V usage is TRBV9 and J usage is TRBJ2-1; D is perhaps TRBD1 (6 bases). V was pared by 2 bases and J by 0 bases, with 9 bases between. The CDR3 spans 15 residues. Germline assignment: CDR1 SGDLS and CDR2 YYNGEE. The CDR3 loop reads CASSVSGDSYNEQFF. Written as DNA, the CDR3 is TGTGCCAGCAGCGTCTCAGGGGACTCCTACAATGAGCAGTTCTTC.

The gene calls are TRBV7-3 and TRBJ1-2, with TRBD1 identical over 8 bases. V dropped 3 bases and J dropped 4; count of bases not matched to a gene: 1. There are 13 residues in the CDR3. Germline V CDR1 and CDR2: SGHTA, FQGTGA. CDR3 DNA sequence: TGTGCCAGCAGCTTCCAGGGGGCCTATGGCTACACCTTC. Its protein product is CASSFQGAYGYTF.

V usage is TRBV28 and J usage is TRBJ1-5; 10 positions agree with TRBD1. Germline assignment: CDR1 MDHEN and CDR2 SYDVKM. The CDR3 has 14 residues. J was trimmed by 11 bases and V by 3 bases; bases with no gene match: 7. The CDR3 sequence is CASSLGTGVGAQHF. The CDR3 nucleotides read TGTGCCAGCAGTTTGGGGACAGGGGTTGGGGCCCAGCATTTT.

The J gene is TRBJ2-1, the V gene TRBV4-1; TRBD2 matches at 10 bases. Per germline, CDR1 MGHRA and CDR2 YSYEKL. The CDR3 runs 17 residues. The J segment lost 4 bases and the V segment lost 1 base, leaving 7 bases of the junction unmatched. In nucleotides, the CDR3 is TGCGCCAGCAGCCAAGGTCGTCTAGCGGGAGTATACAATGAGCAGTTCTTC. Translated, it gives CASSQGRLAGVYNEQFF.

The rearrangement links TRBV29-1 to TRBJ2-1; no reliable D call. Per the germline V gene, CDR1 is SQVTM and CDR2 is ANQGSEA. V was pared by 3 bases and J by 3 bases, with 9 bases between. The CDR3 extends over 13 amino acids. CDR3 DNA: TGCAGCGTTGATACGGTTCTCTACAATGAGCAGTTCTTC. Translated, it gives CSVDTVLYNEQFF.

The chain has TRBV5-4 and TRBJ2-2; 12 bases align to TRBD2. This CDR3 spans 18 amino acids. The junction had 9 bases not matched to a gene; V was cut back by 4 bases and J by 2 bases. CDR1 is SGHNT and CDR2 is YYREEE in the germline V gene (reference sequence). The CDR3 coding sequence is TGTGCCAGCAGCCGCGGACTAGCGGGATTGGGAAACACCGGGGAGCTGTTTTTT. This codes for CASSRGLAGLGNTGELFF. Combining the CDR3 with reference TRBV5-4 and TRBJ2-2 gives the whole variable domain ETGVTQSPTHLIKTRGQQVTLRCSSQSGHNTVSWYQQALGQGPQFIFQYYREEENGRGNFPPRFSGLQFPNYSSELNVNALELDDSALYLCASSRGLAGLGNTGELFFGEGSRLTVL.

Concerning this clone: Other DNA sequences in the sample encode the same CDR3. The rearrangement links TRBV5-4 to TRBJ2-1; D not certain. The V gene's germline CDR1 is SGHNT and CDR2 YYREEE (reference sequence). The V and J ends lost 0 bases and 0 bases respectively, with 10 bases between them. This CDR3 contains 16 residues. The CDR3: CASSLGGGSSYNEQFF. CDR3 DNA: TGTGCCAGCAGCTTGGGCGGCGGAAGCTCCTACAATGAGCAGTTCTTC.

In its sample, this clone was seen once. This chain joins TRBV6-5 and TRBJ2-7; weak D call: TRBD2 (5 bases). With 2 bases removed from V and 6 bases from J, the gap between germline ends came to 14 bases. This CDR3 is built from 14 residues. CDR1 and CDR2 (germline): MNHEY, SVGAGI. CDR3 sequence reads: CASSYTGNGIEQYF. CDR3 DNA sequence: TGTGCCAGCAGTTACACCGGGAATGGGATCGAGCAGTACTTC.

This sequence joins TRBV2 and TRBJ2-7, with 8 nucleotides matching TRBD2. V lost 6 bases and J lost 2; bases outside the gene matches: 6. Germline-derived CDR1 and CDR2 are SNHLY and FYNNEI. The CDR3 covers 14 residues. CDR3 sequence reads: CASRREEGAYEQYF. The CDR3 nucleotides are TGTGCCAGCAGGCGGGAGGAGGGGGCCTACGAGCAGTACTTC.

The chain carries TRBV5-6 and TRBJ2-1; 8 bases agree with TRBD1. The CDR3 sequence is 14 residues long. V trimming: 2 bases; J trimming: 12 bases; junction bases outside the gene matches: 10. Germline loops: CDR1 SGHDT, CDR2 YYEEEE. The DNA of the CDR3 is TGTGCCAGCAGCTTTAAAGGGTTAGGACAGGGGCAGTTCTTC. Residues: CASSFKGLGQGQFF.

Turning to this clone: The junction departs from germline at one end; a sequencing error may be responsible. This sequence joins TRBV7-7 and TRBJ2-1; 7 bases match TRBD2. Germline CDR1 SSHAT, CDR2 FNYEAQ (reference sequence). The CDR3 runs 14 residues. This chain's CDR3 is CASSREDGTGEQFF. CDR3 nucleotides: TGTGCTAGCAGCCGGGAGGACGGGACGGGAGAGCAGTTCTTC.

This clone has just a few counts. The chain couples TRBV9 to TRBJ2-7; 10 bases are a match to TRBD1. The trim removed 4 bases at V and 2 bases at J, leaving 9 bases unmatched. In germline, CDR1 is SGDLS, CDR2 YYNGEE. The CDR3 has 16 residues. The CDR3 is CASSTGTGVLPYEQYF. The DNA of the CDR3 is TGTGCCAGCAGCACTGGGACAGGGGTGCTACCCTACGAGCAGTACTTC.

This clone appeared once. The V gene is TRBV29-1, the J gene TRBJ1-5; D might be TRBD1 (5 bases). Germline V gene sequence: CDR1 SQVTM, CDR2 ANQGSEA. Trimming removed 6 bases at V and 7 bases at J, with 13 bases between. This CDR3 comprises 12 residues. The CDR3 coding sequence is TGCAGCGTAGGGGAACAGGACCAGCCCCAGCATTTT. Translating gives CSVGEQDQPQHF. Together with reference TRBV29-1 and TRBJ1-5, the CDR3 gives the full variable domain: SAVISQKPSRDICQRGTSLTIQCQVDSQVTMMFWYRQQPGQSLTLIATANQGSEATYESGFVIDKFPISRPNLTFSTLTVSNMSPEDSSIYLCSVGEQDQPQHFGDGTRLSIL.

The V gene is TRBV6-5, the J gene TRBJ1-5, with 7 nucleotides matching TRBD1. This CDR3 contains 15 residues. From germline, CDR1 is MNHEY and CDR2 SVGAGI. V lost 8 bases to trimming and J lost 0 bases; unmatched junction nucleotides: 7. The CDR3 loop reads CASGITGDSNQPQHF. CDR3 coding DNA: TGTGCCAGCGGTATAACAGGGGATAGCAATCAGCCCCAGCATTTT.

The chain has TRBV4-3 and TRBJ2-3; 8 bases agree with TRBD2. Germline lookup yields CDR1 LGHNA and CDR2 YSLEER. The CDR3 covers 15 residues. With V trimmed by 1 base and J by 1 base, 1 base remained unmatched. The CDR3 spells CASSQAGGGTDTQYF. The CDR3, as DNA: TGCGCCAGCAGCCAAGCGGGAGGGGGCACAGATACGCAGTATTTT.

The CDR3 bases are TGCGCCAGCAGCCTCAGGTGGGACAGCTCCTACAATGAGCAGTTCTTC. Translation: CASSLRWDSSYNEQFF. This rearrangement joins TRBV4-3 to TRBJ2-1; TRBD1 agrees at 7 bases. Germline CDR1 LGHNA, CDR2 YSLEER. Trimming took 4 bases from V and 0 from J; bases not matched to a gene: 6. The CDR3 contains 16 residues.

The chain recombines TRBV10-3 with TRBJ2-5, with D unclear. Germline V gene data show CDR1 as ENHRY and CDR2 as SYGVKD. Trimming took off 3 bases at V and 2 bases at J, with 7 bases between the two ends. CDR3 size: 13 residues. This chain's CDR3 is CAISDEVQETQYF. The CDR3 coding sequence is TGTGCCATCAGTGATGAGGTACAAGAGACCCAGTACTTC.

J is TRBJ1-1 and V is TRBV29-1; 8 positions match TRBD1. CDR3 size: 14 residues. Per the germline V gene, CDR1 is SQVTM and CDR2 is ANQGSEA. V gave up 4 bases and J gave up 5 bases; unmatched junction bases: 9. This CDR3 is CSVVVRGRWTEAFF. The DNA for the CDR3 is TGCAGCGTTGTGGTCAGGGGGCGGTGGACTGAAGCTTTCTTT.

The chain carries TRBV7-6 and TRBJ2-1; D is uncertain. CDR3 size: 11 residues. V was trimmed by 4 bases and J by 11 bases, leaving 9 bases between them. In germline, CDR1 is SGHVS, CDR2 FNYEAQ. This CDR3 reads CASSSASQQFF. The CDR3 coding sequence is TGTGCCAGCAGCTCAGCGAGCCAGCAGTTCTTC.

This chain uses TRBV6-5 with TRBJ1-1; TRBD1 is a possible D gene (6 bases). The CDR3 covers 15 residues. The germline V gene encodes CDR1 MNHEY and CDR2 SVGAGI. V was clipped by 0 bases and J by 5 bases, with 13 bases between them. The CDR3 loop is CASSYSGPGHTEAFF. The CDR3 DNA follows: TGTGCCAGCAGTTACTCAGGACCGGGACATACTGAAGCTTTCTTT.

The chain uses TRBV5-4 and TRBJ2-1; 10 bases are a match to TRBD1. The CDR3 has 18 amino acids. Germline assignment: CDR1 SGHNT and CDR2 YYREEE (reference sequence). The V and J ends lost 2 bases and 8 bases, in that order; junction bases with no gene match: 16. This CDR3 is CASSFDARDRGEEDEQFF. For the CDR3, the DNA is TGTGCCAGCAGCTTTGACGCCCGGGACAGGGGAGAGGAGGATGAGCAGTTCTTC.

This chain's CDR3 is CATTSGTYNEQFF. In DNA, the CDR3 is TGTGCCACCACTAGCGGGACCTACAATGAGCAGTTCTTC. The chain recombines TRBV2 with TRBJ2-1; 10 bases line up with TRBD2. CDR3 length equals 13 residues. CDR1 and CDR2 from the germline V gene are SNHLY and FYNNEI. J was trimmed by 2 bases and V by 10 bases; bases with no gene match: 2.